This TCR beta chain was retrieved from a study of T cells after yellow fever vaccination. Findings and limits, study-wide: Detected again after the booster were most primary-vaccination clones, at 96% CD4 and 70% to 90% CD8.

There are many counts of this clonotype. Its specificity is unknown. In TCRdb, the 5' RACE reads were re-called with MiXCR into one record per CDR3 protein. This table holds roughly 330,000 distinct CDR3 sequences, about 4% found once. The receptor was derived from a man between 18 and 35 years old who received the YFV17D yellow fever vaccine. The specimen comprised PBMCs, sampled 5 days after the yellow fever booster vaccination.

CDR3 coding DNA: TGCAGCGTTGAGGCCGGTGGGGTAGGCACAGATACGCAGTATTTT. Translation: CSVEAGGVGTDTQYF. The chain joins TRBV29-1 to TRBJ2-3; D ambiguous. Germline V gene data show CDR1 as SQVTM and CDR2 as ANQGSEA. The CDR3 is made up of 15 amino acids. V lost 3 bases, J lost 1 base, and 14 bases lay in between.